This passage covers 7 T cell receptor beta chains from one sample sequenced in a study of CD8 T cells in ankylosing spondylitis. Using its own MiXCR run on the 5' RACE reads, TCRdb lists one record per CDR3 protein. The sample lists more than 250,000 distinct CDR3 sequences, 6.5% to 10% occurring once. These receptors are not linked to any known antigen. Whole-study findings and limits: In ankylosing spondylitis blood, a motif of several highly homologous TCR beta variants appeared characteristic.

The sample taken for sequencing was blood, either unsorted or a sorted T cell fraction (not recorded which). These receptors all come from a male donor with ankylosing spondylitis.

CDR3 nucleotide sequence: TGTGCCAGCAGTTTTGCGGGACTAGTCCTCCAAGAGACCCAGTACTTC. Its translation: CASSFAGLVLQETQYF. The chain is built from TRBV12-3 or TRBV12-4 and TRBJ2-5, with 8 bases lining up with TRBD2. With 3 bases clipped from V and 1 base from J, the junction kept 7 bases outside the gene matches. The CDR3 runs 16 residues.

This clonotype was seen a handful of times. This chain links TRBV12-3 or TRBV12-4 with TRBJ2-2; 9 nucleotides line up with TRBD2. The CDR3 contains 15 residues. V gave up 6 bases and J gave up 5 bases; unmatched junction bases: 7. The CDR3 spells CASSRSGSQTGELFF. The CDR3 bases are TGTGCCAGCAGCCGTAGCGGGAGTCAAACCGGGGAGCTGTTTTTT.

The chain employs TRBV7-2 and TRBJ2-3; D is unclear. Trimming took off 4 bases at V and 4 bases at J, with 12 bases between the two ends. Germline V gene data show CDR1 as SGHTA and CDR2 as FQGNSA. The length of the CDR3 is 14 residues. Here the CDR3 DNA reads TGTGCCAGCAGCTCCGTCTCTGGGCCAGATACGCAGTATTTT. This sequence encodes CASSSVSGPDTQYF.

This clonotype was counted a few times. The V gene is TRBV6-2 or TRBV6-3, the J gene TRBJ2-1; D not resolved. Germline CDR1 and CDR2: MNHEY and SVGEGT. There are 13 residues in the CDR3. V was cut by 8 bases and J by 2 bases, with 10 bases left in between. The CDR3 is CASSPLAYNEQFF. The CDR3 coding sequence is TGTGCCAGCTCTCCGCTGGCCTACAATGAGCAGTTCTTC.

This clonotype was seen more than once but under ten times. This chain joins TRBV7-9 and TRBJ1-1; D gene ambiguous. The CDR3 sequence is 14 residues long. Trimming took 0 bases from V and 1 from J, leaving 6 bases between them. Looked up from germline, CDR1 is SEHNR and CDR2 is FQNEAQ (reference sequence). CDR3 residues: CASSLAQTNTEAFF. The CDR3 DNA reads as TGTGCCAGCAGCTTAGCTCAGACGAACACTGAAGCTTTCTTT.

The chain has TRBV7-2 and TRBJ2-7, with 8 bases fitting TRBD2. CDR1 and CDR2 (germline): SGHTA, FQGNSA. V gave up 3 bases and J gave up 2 bases; unmatched junction bases: 6. CDR3 length: 15 residues. CDR3 sequence: CASSFSGSPTYEQYF. In DNA form, the CDR3 reads TGTGCCAGCAGCTTCAGCGGGAGTCCCACCTACGAGCAGTACTTC.

This clonotype was seen at least ten times. The chain has TRBV6-1 and TRBJ2-3; TRBD1 aligns across 7 bases. CDR1 is MNHNS and CDR2 is SASEGT in the germline V gene. With 10 bases clipped from V and 1 base from J, the junction kept 8 bases outside the gene matches. This CDR3 spans 14 amino acids. The CDR3 here is CAILGDSRTDTQYF. CDR3 in DNA: TGTGCCATCCTTGGGGACAGCCGCACAGATACGCAGTATTTT.